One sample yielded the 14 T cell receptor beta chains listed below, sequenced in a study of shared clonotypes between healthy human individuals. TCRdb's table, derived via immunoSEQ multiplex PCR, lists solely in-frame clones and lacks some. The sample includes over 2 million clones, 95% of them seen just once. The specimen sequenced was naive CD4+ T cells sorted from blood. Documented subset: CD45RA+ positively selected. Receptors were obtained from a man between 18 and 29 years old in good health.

The CDR3 DNA reads TGTGCCAGCTCACCAGGATTAGTGAGCTCCTACGAGCAGTACTTC. Amino acids: CASSPGLVSSYEQYF. V usage is TRBV18 and J usage is TRBJ2-7; no clear D. Trimming cost V 2 bases and J 0 bases, with 11 bases left between them. Germline CDR1 and CDR2: KGHSH and LQKENI. The CDR3 spans 15 residues.

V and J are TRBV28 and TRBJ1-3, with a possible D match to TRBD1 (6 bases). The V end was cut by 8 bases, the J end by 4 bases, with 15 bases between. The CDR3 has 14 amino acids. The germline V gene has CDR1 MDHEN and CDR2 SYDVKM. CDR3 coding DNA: TGTGCCAGCGTTGGGGGCGCGAAAGGAAACACCATATATTTT. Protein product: CASVGGAKGNTIYF.

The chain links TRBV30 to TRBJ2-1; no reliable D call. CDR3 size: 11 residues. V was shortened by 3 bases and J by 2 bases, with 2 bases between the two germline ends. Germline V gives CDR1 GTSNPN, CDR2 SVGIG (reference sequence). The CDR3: CAWRTYNEQFF. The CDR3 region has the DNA TGTGCCTGGAGGACCTACAATGAGCAGTTCTTC.

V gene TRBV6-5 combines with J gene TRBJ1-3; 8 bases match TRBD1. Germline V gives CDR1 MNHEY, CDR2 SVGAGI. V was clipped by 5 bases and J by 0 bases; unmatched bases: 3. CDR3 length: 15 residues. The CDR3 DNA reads TGTGCCAGCAGTCCCGGGACAGGCTCTGGAAACACCATATATTTT. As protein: CASSPGTGSGNTIYF.

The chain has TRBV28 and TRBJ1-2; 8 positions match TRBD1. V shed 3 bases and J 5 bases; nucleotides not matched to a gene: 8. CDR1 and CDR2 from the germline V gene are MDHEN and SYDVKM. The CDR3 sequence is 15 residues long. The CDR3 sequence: CASSFFGQGGYGYTF. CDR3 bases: TGTGCCAGCAGTTTCTTCGGACAGGGCGGGTATGGCTACACCTTC.

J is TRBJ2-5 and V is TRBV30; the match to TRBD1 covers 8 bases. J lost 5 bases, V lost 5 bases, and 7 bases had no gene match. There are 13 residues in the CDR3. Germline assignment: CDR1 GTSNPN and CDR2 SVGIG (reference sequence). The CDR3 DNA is TGTGCCTGGGGACAGGGACTGGAGGAGACCCAGTACTTC. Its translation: CAWGQGLEETQYF.

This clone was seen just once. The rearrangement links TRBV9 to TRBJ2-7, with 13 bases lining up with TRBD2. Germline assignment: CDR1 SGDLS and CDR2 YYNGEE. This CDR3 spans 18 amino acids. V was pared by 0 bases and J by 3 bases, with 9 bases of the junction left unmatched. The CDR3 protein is CASSVAGETSGGHYEQYF. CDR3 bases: TGTGCCAGCAGCGTAGCTGGGGAGACTAGCGGGGGGCACTACGAGCAGTACTTC.

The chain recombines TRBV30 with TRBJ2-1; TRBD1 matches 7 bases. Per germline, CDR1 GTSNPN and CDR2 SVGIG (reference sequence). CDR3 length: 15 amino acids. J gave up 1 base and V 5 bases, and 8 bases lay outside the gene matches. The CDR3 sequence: CAWLRTGGSYNEQFF. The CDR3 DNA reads TGTGCCTGGCTGCGGACAGGTGGATCCTACAATGAGCAGTTCTTC.

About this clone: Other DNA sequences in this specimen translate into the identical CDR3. The CDR3 sequence is CASSLGGSGELFF. For the CDR3, the DNA is TGCGCCAGCAGCTTGGGTGGGTCCGGGGAGCTGTTTTTT. The chain links TRBV5-1 to TRBJ2-2; no clear D. CDR1 is SGHRS and CDR2 is YFSETQ in the germline V gene. The CDR3 loop spans 13 amino acids. Trimming cost V 0 bases and J 6 bases, with 6 bases left between them.

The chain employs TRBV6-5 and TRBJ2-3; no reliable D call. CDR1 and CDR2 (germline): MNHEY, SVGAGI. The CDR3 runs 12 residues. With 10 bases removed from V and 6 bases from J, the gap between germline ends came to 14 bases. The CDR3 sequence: CATRRTSDTQYF. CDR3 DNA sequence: TGTGCCACCCGTCGTACGTCGGATACGCAGTATTTT.

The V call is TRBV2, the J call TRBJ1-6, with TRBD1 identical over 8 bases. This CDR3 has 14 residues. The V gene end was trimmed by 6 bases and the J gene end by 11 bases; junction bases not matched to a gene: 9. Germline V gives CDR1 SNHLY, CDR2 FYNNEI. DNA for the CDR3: TGTGCCAGCAGGGAAACAGGGGGAAGGCCACCCCTCCACTTT. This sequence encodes CASRETGGRPPLHF. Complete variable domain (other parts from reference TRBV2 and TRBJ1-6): EPEVTQTPSHQVTQMGQEVILRCVPISNHLYFYWYRQILGQKVEFLVSFYNNEISEKSEIFDDQFSVERPDGSNFTLKIRSTKLEDSAMYFCASRETGGRPPLHFGNGTRLTVT.

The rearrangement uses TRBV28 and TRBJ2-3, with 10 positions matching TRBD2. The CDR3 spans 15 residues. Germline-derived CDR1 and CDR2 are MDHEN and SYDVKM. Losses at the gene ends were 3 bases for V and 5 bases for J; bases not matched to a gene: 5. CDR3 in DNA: TGTGCCAGCAGTTTTACTAGCGGGATGCAAGATACGCAGTATTTT. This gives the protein CASSFTSGMQDTQYF.

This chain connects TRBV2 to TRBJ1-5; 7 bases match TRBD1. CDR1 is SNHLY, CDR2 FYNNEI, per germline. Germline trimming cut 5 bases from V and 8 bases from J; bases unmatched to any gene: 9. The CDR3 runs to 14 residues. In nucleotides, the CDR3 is TGTGCCAGCAGTCCGACAGGGACGAGGGAGCCCCAGCATTTT. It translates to CASSPTGTREPQHF.

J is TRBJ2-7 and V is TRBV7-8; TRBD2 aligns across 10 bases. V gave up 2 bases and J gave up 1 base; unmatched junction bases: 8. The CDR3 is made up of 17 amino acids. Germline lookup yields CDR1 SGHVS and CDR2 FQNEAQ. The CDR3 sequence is CASSLLASGSLSYEQYF. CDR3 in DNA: TGTGCCAGCAGCTTATTGGCTAGCGGGAGCCTTTCCTACGAGCAGTACTTC.